This T cell receptor (beta chain) was found in a study of blood T cell repertoires in COVID-19 (dated by TCRdb to 2018 to 2020). Background on the whole study: Samples from collaborators originated in the United States, Italy and Spain and spanned both the acute and convalescent phases of COVID-19. Deeply sampled blood TCRbeta repertoires from subjects exposed to, actively infected with, or recovered from COVID-19 were included in the dataset. The repertoires were released in a freely available public database intended as a resource for research on the immune response to SARS-CoV-2. HLA class I and class II types, where available, came from metadata supplied by the sample provider rather than from assay-based typing. A de-identified subject ID, COVID-19 status, age in years and sex were almost always included in the sample metadata. The prospective study material was composed of cDNA or gDNA derived from T cells, B-cell-depleted T cells, or PBMCs. Samples were obtained from the ongoing ImmuneRACE study (first 160 participants) and from 1,254 subjects provided by 6 global collaborators. What the study reported, not specific to this receptor: Clinical and demographic metadata were provided uncurated, with the amount varying by source and participant.

The immunoSEQ Assay, a bias-controlled multiplex PCR, was used to amplify TCRbeta CDR3 regions from genomic DNA. The paper's processing steps were these. Within the assay, amplification of reference gene primers was used to estimate how many nucleated cells each sample contained. To quantify the absolute abundance of each unique TCRbeta CDR3 rearrangement, sequence reads were collapsed and filtered. For each sample, productive Simpson clonality was calculated by taking the square root of Simpson's diversity index across productive rearrangements. TCRdb retrieved this table from immuneACCESS and kept in-frame rearrangements only. Not all clones are present; in checked studies, unresolved V genes account for under half, and no reason is known for the remainder. The V and J calls and clone size were taken over from that table, and D and trimming were inferred from the DNA. Across this sample there are about 220,000 clones, with 82% seen only once. The ten largest account for about 3.9% of the sample.

From the cysteine through the phenylalanine, the CDR3 covers 13 amino acids. CDR3 DNA is the only sequence kept; it has 39 bases, read in frame from the first base. The germline V gene encodes CDR1 LNHDA and CDR2 SQIVND (reference sequence). Trimming accounts for 7 bases at V and 4 bases at J, while the number of junction bases matched to no gene is 6. Each collaborating institution followed its own protocols to collect whole blood in K2EDTA tubes. Collaborator samples were shipped for TCRbeta analysis as frozen whole blood, isolated PBMCs, or DNA extracted from either sample type. About this clone itself: No antigen is known for it. Base qualities were left out, and no much larger clone turns up one base away.

This TCR derives from a woman of 80 years or more with acute or convalescent COVID-19. Here the chain combines TRBV19 and TRBJ1-2; 7 bases in the junction line up with TRBD1. Material: peripheral blood. The nucleotide sequence reads as follows: TGTGCCAGTAACAGGGGCAAAGGCTATGGCTACACCTTC. This sequence encodes CASNRGKGYGYTF.